Listed below are T cell receptor beta chains from one sample, sequenced in a study of OX40 agonist ivuxolimab in advanced cancers. Profiling relied on immunoSEQ multiplex PCR, and the TCRdb table lists in-frame clones only, not all of them. The sample comprises roughly 80,000 clones, over 90% of which are singletons, and around 6% rests with the top ten. The material was CD4+ or CD8+ T cells sorted from blood, obtained in a trial of the OX40 agonist ivuxolimab. All receptors come from an adult with an advanced solid tumor such as melanoma, head and neck, liver or kidney cancer. Both conserved end residues are part of each CDR3. D genes are given only for firm matches. The size entry is marked missing in some rows and otherwise reads once, few, many or a size class.

NA	TRBV25-1	TRBD2	TRBJ2-1	CASSENGRANEQFF	TGTGCCAGCAGTGAAAACGGGAGGGCCAATGAGCAGTTCTTC
NA	TRBV27	NA	TRBJ1-5	CASRAGYNQPQHF	TGTGCCAGCAGGGCAGGGTACAATCAGCCCCAGCATTTT
NA	TRBV7-9	NA	TRBJ2-3	CASSSGGVMGTDTQYF	TGTGCCAGCAGCTCAGGGGGGGTTATGGGCACAGATACGCAGTATTTT
once	TRBV6-6	NA	TRBJ2-3	CASSTADTQYF	TGTGCCAGCAGTACGGCAGATACGCAGTATTTT
NA	TRBV6-1	NA	TRBJ1-1	CATGPRNTEAFF	TGTGCCACAGGTCCTAGGAACACTGAAGCTTTCTTT
NA	TRBV5-1	TRBD2	TRBJ2-5	CASSLALAGVQETQYF	TGCGCCAGCAGCTTGGCCCTAGCGGGGGTCCAAGAGACCCAGTACTTC
NA	TRBV11-2	TRBD1	TRBJ2-7	CASSFTGVSSYEQYF	TGTGCCAGCAGCTTTACAGGGGTCAGCTCCTACGAGCAGTACTTC
NA	TRBV4-1	NA	TRBJ1-3	CASSFTGSSGNTIYF	TGCGCCAGCAGCTTCACCGGCTCATCTGGAAACACCATATATTTT
NA	TRBV6-5	NA	TRBJ1-4	CASSYSGGYNEKLFF	TGTGCCAGCAGTTACTCAGGGGGTTATAATGAAAAACTGTTTTTT
NA	TRBV5-4	TRBD2	TRBJ2-3	CASSLLGGGNTDTQYF	TGTGCCAGCAGCTTGTTGGGGGGGGGAAACACAGATACGCAGTATTTT
once	TRBV10-3	NA	TRBJ1-5	CAISAGTEKIQPQHF	TGTGCCATCAGTGCCGGGACCGAGAAGATACAGCCCCAGCATTTT
NA	TRBV7-6	TRBD1	TRBJ2-5	CASSFLPGGKETQYF	TGTGCCAGCAGCTTTCTACCAGGGGGCAAAGAGACCCAGTACTTC
NA	TRBV6-5	NA	TRBJ1-2	CASKRDANYGYTF	TGTGCCAGCAAACGGGACGCCAACTATGGCTACACCTTC
NA	TRBV6-6	NA	TRBJ2-5	CASIDALQETQYF	TGTGCCAGCATTGACGCACTTCAAGAGACCCAGTACTTC
NA	TRBV19	TRBD2	TRBJ2-7	CASSLQLAGGPFEQYF	TGTGCCAGTAGTTTACAACTAGCGGGGGGACCCTTCGAGCAGTACTTC
NA	TRBV27	NA	TRBJ1-5	CASSLGGSNQPQHF	TGTGCCAGCAGTTTAGGTGGAAGCAATCAGCCCCAGCATTTT
NA	TRBV6-1	NA	TRBJ2-3	CASTTRAGIPDTQYF	TGTGCCAGCACCACCCGAGCTGGTATTCCGGATACGCAGTATTTT
once	TRBV6-5	NA	TRBJ2-1	CASSSGTSFNNEQFF	TGTGCCAGCAGTTCCGGGACATCCTTCAACAATGAGCAGTTCTTC
NA	TRBV4-1	TRBD1	TRBJ1-2	CASSQVGRQGDGYTF	TGCGCCAGCAGCCAAGTTGGTCGACAGGGGGATGGCTACACCTTC
NA	TRBV19	TRBD2	TRBJ2-1	CASSNWATSGLYNEQFF	TGTGCCAGTAGTAATTGGGCGACTAGCGGCCTCTACAATGAGCAGTTCTTC
NA	TRBV19	TRBD1	TRBJ1-2	CASSIYSGGSYGYTF	TGTGCCAGTAGTATTTACTCAGGGGGGTCCTATGGCTACACCTTC
NA	TRBV4-1	NA	TRBJ2-7	CASSQSGQGGNEQYF	TGCGCCAGCAGCCAATCGGGTCAGGGGGGGAACGAGCAGTACTTC
NA	TRBV19	TRBD1	TRBJ1-5	CASSLGTGGNQPQHF	TGTGCCAGTAGCCTAGGGACAGGGGGAAATCAGCCCCAGCATTTT
once	TRBV7-2	NA	TRBJ2-7	CASSPSSAGNYYEQYF	TGTGCCAGCAGCCCATCCTCGGCAGGGAACTACTACGAGCAGTACTTC
NA	TRBV18	TRBD1	TRBJ2-5	CASSPPGQGSQYF	TGTGCCAGCTCACCACCGGGACAGGGTTCCCAGTACTTC
once	TRBV19	TRBD1	TRBJ2-2	CASAGQGGTGELFF	TGTGCCAGTGCGGGACAGGGTGGAACCGGGGAGCTGTTTTTT
NA	TRBV4-1	NA	TRBJ1-4	CASSQDRAASTVIREKLFF	TGCGCCAGCAGCCAAGACCGGGCGGCCAGTACGGTCATTAGGGAAAAACTGTTTTTT
NA	TRBV5-6	NA	TRBJ1-2	CASSLLRGAFNYGYTF	TGTGCCAGCAGCTTGCTGAGGGGCGCCTTTAACTATGGCTACACCTTC
NA	TRBV15	NA	TRBJ1-2	CATSRENRVGYTF	TGTGCCACCAGCAGGGAAAACAGGGTTGGCTACACCTTC
NA	TRBV4-1	NA	TRBJ2-3	CASSPGVRASDTQYF	TGCGCCAGCAGCCCCGGGGTTAGGGCCTCAGATACGCAGTATTTT
NA	TRBV7-3	TRBD1	TRBJ2-7	CASSLTGGDEQYF	TGTGCCAGCAGCTTAACAGGGGGCGACGAGCAGTACTTC
NA	TRBV6-1	TRBD2	TRBJ2-1	CASSQGASGKERNEQFF	TGTGCCAGCAGTCAAGGTGCGAGCGGGAAAGAACGGAATGAGCAGTTCTTC
NA	TRBV18	NA	TRBJ1-1	CASSPLGDGGGAEAFF	TGTGCCAGCTCACCCCTAGGGGATGGGGGAGGCGCTGAAGCTTTCTTT
NA	TRBV9	NA	TRBJ1-1	CASSPQGYTEAFF	TGTGCCAGCAGCCCGCAGGGGTACACTGAAGCTTTCTTT
NA	TRBV11-3	NA	TRBJ2-5	CASSFPGPQETQYF	TGTGCCAGCAGCTTTCCGGGACCTCAAGAGACCCAGTACTTC
NA	TRBV4-1	NA	TRBJ2-4	CASSQDPRAKNIQYF	TGCGCCAGCAGCCAAGATCCCAGGGCCAAAAACATTCAGTACTTC
NA	TRBV4-1	NA	TRBJ1-2	CASSQAPMGGDKGRGYTF	TGCGCCAGCAGCCAAGCCCCAATGGGGGGGGACAAAGGCCGTGGCTACACCTTC
NA	TRBV5-6	NA	TRBJ2-7	CASSLGLGRAYEQYF	TGTGCCAGCAGCTTGGGACTAGGTCGTGCCTACGAGCAGTACTTC
NA	TRBV7-9	NA	TRBJ2-7	CASSSDRSFSYEQYF	TGTGCCAGCAGCTCGGACAGAAGCTTTTCCTACGAGCAGTACTTC
NA	TRBV19	NA	TRBJ2-5	CASSPRPEETQYF	TGTGCCAGTAGTCCTCGACCCGAGGAGACCCAGTACTTC
NA	TRBV13	NA	TRBJ2-3	CASSPDGVTDTQYF	TGTGCCAGCAGCCCGGATGGGGTAACAGATACGCAGTATTTT
NA	TRBV12-5	TRBD2	TRBJ2-1	CASGLDRLAGGRNEQFF	TGTGCTAGTGGTTTGGACAGACTAGCGGGGGGGAGGAATGAGCAGTTCTTC
NA	TRBV5-5	NA	TRBJ2-5	CASSSDPPGAQYF	TGTGCCAGCAGCTCCGACCCGCCGGGGGCCCAGTACTTC
NA	TRBV27	NA	TRBJ2-1	CASRNGTYKYNEQFF	TGTGCCAGCAGAAATGGGACCTACAAGTACAATGAGCAGTTCTTC
once	TRBV27	NA	TRBJ1-5	CASSSPQHF	TGTGCCAGCAGTTCGCCCCAGCATTTT
NA	TRBV7-6	NA	TRBJ2-2	CASSLAGVGNTGELFF	TGTGCCAGCAGCTTAGCGGGAGTTGGGAACACCGGGGAGCTGTTTTTT
few	TRBV15	NA	TRBJ2-7	CATSRDRGTSSYEQYF	TGTGCCACCAGCAGAGATCGGGGGACGTCCTCCTACGAGCAGTACTTC
NA	TRBV12-5	TRBD1	TRBJ2-3	CASGSLAQGASADTQYF	TGTGCTAGTGGTTCTCTAGCACAGGGGGCTTCGGCAGATACGCAGTATTTT
once	TRBV5-4	NA	TRBJ2-1	CASSLVGHTNEQFF	TGTGCCAGCAGCTTGGTGGGACATACCAATGAGCAGTTCTTC
NA	TRBV11-2	NA	TRBJ2-6	CASSLEASGANVLTF	TGTGCCAGCAGCTTAGAGGCGTCTGGGGCCAACGTCCTGACTTTC